This T cell receptor beta chain is from a study of neoadjuvant anti-PD-1 for oral cavity cancer. V was clipped by 0 bases and J by 7 bases, with 20 bases between them. This CDR3 has 16 residues. The germline V gene encodes CDR1 SGHDT and CDR2 YYEEEE. Indicated time point: after neoadjuvant nivolumab, at surgical resection. Generated by immunoSEQ multiplex PCR, the TCRdb table keeps only in-frame clones and is missing some. The sample lists 25,000 to 40,000 clones, roughly 80% occurring once. Sequenced material: PBMCs, taken after nivolumab (anti-PD-1) treatment. The source is a person aged 35-79 years with oral cavity squamous cell carcinoma. The rearrangement links TRBV5-6 to TRBJ2-7, with D perhaps matching TRBD1 (7 bases). The CDR3 sequence: CASSLVSGGGVGEQYF. The CDR3 nucleotides are TGTGCCAGCAGCTTGGTCTCAGGGGGAGGCGTGGGAGAGCAGTACTTC. Supplemented by reference TRBV5-6 and TRBJ2-7, the full variable domain reads DAGVTQSPTHLIKTRGQQVTLRCSPKSGHDTVSWYQQALGQGPQFIFQYYEEEERQRGNFPDRFSGHQFPNYSSELNVNALLLGDSALYLCASSLVSGGGVGEQYFGPGTRLTVT.